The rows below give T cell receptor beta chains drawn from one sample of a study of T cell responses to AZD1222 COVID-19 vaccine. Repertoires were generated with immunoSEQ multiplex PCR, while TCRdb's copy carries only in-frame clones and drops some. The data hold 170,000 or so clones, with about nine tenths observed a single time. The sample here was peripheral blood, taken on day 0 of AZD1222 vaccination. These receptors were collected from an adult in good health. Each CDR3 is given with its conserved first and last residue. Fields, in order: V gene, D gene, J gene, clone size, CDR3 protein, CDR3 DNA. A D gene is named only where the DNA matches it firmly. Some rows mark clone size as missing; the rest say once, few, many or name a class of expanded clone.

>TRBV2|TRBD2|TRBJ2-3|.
CASSKTSGGAGDTQYF
TGTGCCAGCAGTAAAACTAGCGGGGGGGCGGGAGATACGCAGTATTTT
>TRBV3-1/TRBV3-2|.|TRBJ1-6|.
CASSPQSSYNSPLHF
TGTGCCAGCAGCCCCCAGAGTTCCTATAATTCACCCCTCCACTTT
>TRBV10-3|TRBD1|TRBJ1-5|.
CAISRDSDQPQHF
TGTGCCATCAGTCGGGACAGCGATCAGCCCCAGCATTTT
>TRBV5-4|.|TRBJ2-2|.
CASSSRGAARTGELFF
TGTGCCAGCAGCTCCAGGGGGGCGGCTCGTACCGGGGAGCTGTTTTTT
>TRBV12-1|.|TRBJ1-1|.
CASSDVRGMNTEAFF
TGTGCCAGCAGCGACGTGCGAGGGATGAACACTGAAGCTTTCTTT
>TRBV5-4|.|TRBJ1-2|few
CASSLVRGHRADEGYTF
TGTGCCAGCAGCTTGGTTAGGGGACATAGGGCAGATGAAGGCTACACCTTC
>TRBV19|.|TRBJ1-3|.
CASGGPGKSSGNTIYF
TGTGCCAGCGGTGGCCCAGGGAAGAGCTCTGGAAACACCATATATTTT
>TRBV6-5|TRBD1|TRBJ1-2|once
CASSYSGQGFNYGYTF
TGTGCCAGCAGTTACTCGGGACAGGGTTTTAACTATGGCTACACCTTC
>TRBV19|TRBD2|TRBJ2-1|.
CASDGGASSEQFF
TGTGCCAGTGACGGGGGGGCCTCGAGTGAGCAGTTCTTC
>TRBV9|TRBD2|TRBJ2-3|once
CASSVRGGPTDTQYF
TGTGCCAGCAGCGTACGGGGGGGCCCCACAGATACGCAGTATTTT
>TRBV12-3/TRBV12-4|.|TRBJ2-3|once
CASSTSTDTQYF
TGTGCCAGCAGTACCAGCACAGATACGCAGTATTTT
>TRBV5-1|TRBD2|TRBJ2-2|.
CASSPRRTSGGNTGELFF
TGCGCCAGCAGCCCAAGACGGACTAGCGGGGGGAACACCGGGGAGCTGTTTTTT
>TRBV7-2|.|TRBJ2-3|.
CASRSPRGFRADTQYF
TGTGCCAGCAGGTCGCCGAGAGGGTTCCGTGCAGATACGCAGTATTTT
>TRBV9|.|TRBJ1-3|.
CASSVGGSSGNTIYF
TGTGCCAGCAGCGTAGGGGGCAGCTCTGGAAACACCATATATTTT
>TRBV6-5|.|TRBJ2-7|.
CASSYSRASYEQYF
TGTGCCAGCAGTTACTCCCGGGCCTCCTACGAGCAGTACTTC
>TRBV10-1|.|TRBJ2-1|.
CATALIWGIHEQFF
TGCGCCACCGCCCTTATCTGGGGCATCCATGAGCAGTTCTTC
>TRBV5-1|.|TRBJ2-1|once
CASSLEGQSSYNEQFF
TGCGCCAGCAGCTTGGAGGGGCAGAGCTCCTACAATGAGCAGTTCTTC
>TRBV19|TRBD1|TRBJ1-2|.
CASRDRYGYTF
TGTGCCAGTAGGGACAGGTATGGCTACACCTTC
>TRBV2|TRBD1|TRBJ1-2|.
CASSLGQGPYGYTF
TGTGCCAGCAGCCTTGGACAGGGGCCCTATGGCTACACCTTC
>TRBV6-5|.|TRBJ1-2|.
CASSYSTANNYGYTF
TGTGCCAGCAGTTACTCGACGGCAAACAACTATGGCTACACCTTC
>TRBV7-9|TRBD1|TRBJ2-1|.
CASSWTGESNEQFF
TGTGCCAGCAGCTGGACAGGGGAATCCAATGAGCAGTTCTTC
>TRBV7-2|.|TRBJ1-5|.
CASSRGGGGKGSNQPQHF
TGTGCCAGCAGCCGTGGCGGGGGCGGCAAGGGGAGCAATCAGCCCCAGCATTTT
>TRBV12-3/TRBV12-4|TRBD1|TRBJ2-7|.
CASRRGQGHEQYF
TGTGCCAGCAGACGAGGACAGGGCCACGAGCAGTACTTC
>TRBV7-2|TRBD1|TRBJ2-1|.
CASSTWTGDNEQFF
TGTGCCAGCAGCACCTGGACAGGGGACAATGAGCAGTTCTTC
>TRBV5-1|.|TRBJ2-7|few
CASSLSQAFSSYEQYF
TGCGCCAGCAGCTTGAGCCAGGCTTTTTCCTCCTACGAGCAGTACTTC
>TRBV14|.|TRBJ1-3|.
CASSQEGPTQGTIYF
TGTGCCAGCAGCCAGGAGGGGCCGACCCAGGGCACCATATATTTT
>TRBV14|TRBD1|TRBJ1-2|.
CASSQDNLDRHYGYTF
TGTGCCAGCAGCCAAGATAATCTGGACAGGCACTATGGCTACACCTTC
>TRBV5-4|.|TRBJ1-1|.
CASSLDTRGTEAFF
TGTGCCAGCAGCTTGGATACGAGAGGCACTGAAGCTTTCTTT
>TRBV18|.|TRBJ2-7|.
CASSPPAATYEQYF
TGTGCCAGCTCACCACCTGCGGCAACCTACGAGCAGTACTTC
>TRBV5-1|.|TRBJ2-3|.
CASSVGLKTDTQYF
TGCGCCAGCAGCGTGGGACTTAAGACAGATACGCAGTATTTT
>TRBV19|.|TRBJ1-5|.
CASSMRTGGGNQPQHF
TGTGCCAGTAGTATGCGAACCGGGGGAGGCAATCAGCCCCAGCATTTT
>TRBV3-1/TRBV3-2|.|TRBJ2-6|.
CASSQNPGAGAQPGANVLTF
TGTGCCAGCAGCCAGAACCCCGGGGCAGGGGCTCAGCCTGGGGCCAACGTCCTGACTTTC